The rows below give T cell receptor beta chains drawn from one sample of a study of shared clonotypes between healthy human individuals. Clones were read by immunoSEQ multiplex PCR, and TCRdb kept only the in-frame ones, dropping some. The top ten clones hold roughly 1.1% of a sample with over a million clones, roughly 96% of them seen once. The sequenced sample was naive CD4+ T cells sorted from blood. These receptors were taken from a man younger than 40 in good health. CDR3s include the opening cysteine and the closing phenylalanine or tryptophan. The D gene is left open where the match is weak. Rows may omit the clone size; those that give it use once, few, many or a size class.

CDR3aa: CASSIGSAGDTQYF
CDR3nt: TGTGCCAGTAGTATAGGGTCGGCAGGGGATACGCAGTATTTT
abundance: once
d_gene: -
j_gene: TRBJ2-3
v_gene: TRBV19

CDR3aa: CAWTPGRDEQYF
CDR3nt: TGTGCCTGGACCCCGGGGAGGGACGAGCAGTACTTC
abundance: -
d_gene: TRBD2
j_gene: TRBJ2-7
v_gene: TRBV30

CDR3aa: CASSAAGRGNTIYF
CDR3nt: TGCGCCAGCAGCGCTGCGGGTCGCGGAAACACCATATATTTT
abundance: -
d_gene: -
j_gene: TRBJ1-3
v_gene: TRBV5-1

CDR3aa: CASSWTGEGETQYF
CDR3nt: TGCGCCAGCAGCTGGACAGGGGAGGGAGAGACCCAGTACTTC
abundance: once
d_gene: TRBD1
j_gene: TRBJ2-5
v_gene: TRBV5-1

CDR3aa: CASRTTPGQQETQYF
CDR3nt: TGTGCCAGCAGAACTACTCCGGGACAGCAAGAGACCCAGTACTTC
abundance: -
d_gene: TRBD1
j_gene: TRBJ2-5
v_gene: TRBV6-6

CDR3aa: CASSLDSDGNEQFF
CDR3nt: TGTGCCAGCAGTTTGGATAGCGACGGCAATGAGCAGTTCTTC
abundance: -
d_gene: -
j_gene: TRBJ2-1
v_gene: TRBV27

CDR3aa: CASSLPDRLGDEQYF
CDR3nt: TGTGCCAGCAGCCTTCCCGACAGGCTGGGCGACGAGCAGTACTTC
abundance: -
d_gene: -
j_gene: TRBJ2-7
v_gene: TRBV6-1

CDR3aa: CASSSPGLADTQYF
CDR3nt: TGTGCCAGCAGCTCTCCGGGGCTGGCAGATACGCAGTATTTT
abundance: -
d_gene: -
j_gene: TRBJ2-3
v_gene: TRBV5-8

CDR3aa: CASSTGLAVQETQYF
CDR3nt: TGTGCCAGCAGCACTGGACTAGCGGTCCAAGAGACCCAGTACTTC
abundance: -
d_gene: TRBD2
j_gene: TRBJ2-5
v_gene: TRBV5-5

CDR3aa: CASSLVIGLSTGELFF
CDR3nt: TGTGCCAGCAGTTTGGTAATAGGATTAAGCACCGGGGAGCTGTTTTTT
abundance: -
d_gene: -
j_gene: TRBJ2-2
v_gene: TRBV27

CDR3aa: CASNKRAGGAYNEQFF
CDR3nt: TGTGCCAGCAACAAAAGGGCGGGAGGGGCCTACAATGAGCAGTTCTTC
abundance: -
d_gene: TRBD2
j_gene: TRBJ2-1
v_gene: TRBV2

CDR3aa: CARGGGNNEQFF
CDR3nt: TGTGCCCGGGGTGGGGGGAACAATGAGCAGTTCTTC
abundance: -
d_gene: -
j_gene: TRBJ2-1
v_gene: TRBV30

CDR3aa: CASSWRGLAGARSSYNEQFF
CDR3nt: TGCGCCAGCAGCTGGCGAGGACTAGCGGGAGCCCGGAGCTCCTACAATGAGCAGTTCTTC
abundance: -
d_gene: TRBD2
j_gene: TRBJ2-1
v_gene: TRBV5-1

CDR3aa: CASSEGPSGSYEQYF
CDR3nt: TGCGCCAGCAGTGAGGGACCGTCAGGGAGCTACGAGCAGTACTTC
abundance: few
d_gene: -
j_gene: TRBJ2-7
v_gene: TRBV10-1

CDR3aa: CSVEPSPGQPQHF
CDR3nt: TGCAGCGTTGAACCCTCCCCGGGACAGCCCCAGCATTTT
abundance: -
d_gene: -
j_gene: TRBJ1-5
v_gene: TRBV29-1

CDR3aa: CAISGDNPYNEQFF
CDR3nt: TGTGCCATCAGTGGGGACAATCCCTACAATGAGCAGTTCTTC
abundance: -
d_gene: -
j_gene: TRBJ2-1
v_gene: TRBV10-3

CDR3aa: CASSSVTSYEQYF
CDR3nt: TGTGCCAGCAGCTCCGTCACTTCCTACGAGCAGTACTTC
abundance: -
d_gene: -
j_gene: TRBJ2-7
v_gene: TRBV11-2

CDR3aa: CAWIGRAGETQYF
CDR3nt: TGTGCCTGGATCGGTAGGGCGGGAGAGACCCAGTACTTC
abundance: -
d_gene: -
j_gene: TRBJ2-5
v_gene: TRBV30

CDR3aa: CASSLTPGLAGGSYNEQFF
CDR3nt: TGTGCCAGCAGCTTAACCCCGGGACTAGCGGGAGGGTCCTACAATGAGCAGTTCTTC
abundance: -
d_gene: TRBD2
j_gene: TRBJ2-1
v_gene: TRBV11-1

CDR3aa: CASSHGRKPYNEQFF
CDR3nt: TGCGCCAGCAGTCACGGACGGAAGCCTTACAATGAGCAGTTCTTC
abundance: once
d_gene: -
j_gene: TRBJ2-1
v_gene: TRBV10-1

CDR3aa: CASGLAETYEQYF
CDR3nt: TGCGCCAGCGGACTAGCGGAAACTTACGAGCAGTACTTC
abundance: -
d_gene: TRBD2
j_gene: TRBJ2-7
v_gene: TRBV10-2

CDR3aa: CASSLRLNYGYTF
CDR3nt: TGTGCCAGCAGCCTGAGACTGAACTATGGCTACACCTTC
abundance: -
d_gene: -
j_gene: TRBJ1-2
v_gene: TRBV13

CDR3aa: CASTRSGYEQYF
CDR3nt: TGTGCCAGCACTAGAAGTGGCTACGAGCAGTACTTC
abundance: -
d_gene: -
j_gene: TRBJ2-7
v_gene: TRBV2

CDR3aa: CATRWGLSEQYF
CDR3nt: TGTGCCACCCGGTGGGGACTAAGCGAGCAGTACTTC
abundance: -
d_gene: TRBD2
j_gene: TRBJ2-7
v_gene: TRBV28

CDR3aa: CASSFGETQYF
CDR3nt: TGTGCCAGCAGTTTCGGAGAGACCCAGTACTTC
abundance: few
d_gene: -
j_gene: TRBJ2-5
v_gene: TRBV28

CDR3aa: CASSFRDSYNEQFF
CDR3nt: TGTGCCAGCAGCTTCCGGGACTCCTACAATGAGCAGTTCTTC
abundance: -
d_gene: -
j_gene: TRBJ2-1
v_gene: TRBV11-2

CDR3aa: CASSLRDRGLYEQYF
CDR3nt: TGCGCCAGCAGCTTGCGGGACAGGGGGCTTTACGAGCAGTACTTC
abundance: -
d_gene: TRBD1
j_gene: TRBJ2-7
v_gene: TRBV4-3

CDR3aa: CASSAWGTGSLAKNIQYF
CDR3nt: TGTGCCAGCAGCGCCTGGGGGACAGGGTCCCTAGCCAAAAACATTCAGTACTTC
abundance: -
d_gene: TRBD1
j_gene: TRBJ2-4
v_gene: TRBV5-5

CDR3aa: CASSTIHPSPPREKDTQYF
CDR3nt: TGTGCCAGCTCAACCATCCACCCATCCCCCCCGCGGGAAAAAGATACGCAGTATTTT
abundance: -
d_gene: -
j_gene: TRBJ2-3
v_gene: TRBV18

CDR3aa: CASSWGFQPQHF
CDR3nt: TGTGCCAGCAGTTGGGGTTTTCAGCCCCAGCATTTT
abundance: -
d_gene: -
j_gene: TRBJ1-5
v_gene: TRBV28

CDR3aa: CASSLLARTSGEQYF
CDR3nt: TGTGCCAGCAGTTTATTGGCCCGAACTAGCGGTGAGCAGTACTTC
abundance: -
d_gene: TRBD2
j_gene: TRBJ2-7
v_gene: TRBV27

CDR3aa: CASSLGRLTYEQYF
CDR3nt: TGTGCCAGCAGCTTAGGCAGGCTTACCTACGAGCAGTACTTC
abundance: -
d_gene: -
j_gene: TRBJ2-7
v_gene: TRBV13

CDR3aa: CASSFLGGGRETQYF
CDR3nt: TGTGCCAGCAGTTTCCTCGGAGGGGGGAGAGAGACCCAGTACTTC
abundance: -
d_gene: -
j_gene: TRBJ2-5
v_gene: TRBV28

CDR3aa: CAWSLGREGYEQYF
CDR3nt: TGTGCCTGGAGTCTTGGCAGGGAAGGCTACGAGCAGTACTTC
abundance: once
d_gene: -
j_gene: TRBJ2-7
v_gene: TRBV30

CDR3aa: CASSAHPGLDPLLTGELFF
CDR3nt: TGCGCCAGCAGTGCCCATCCGGGACTAGACCCTCTCCTCACCGGGGAGCTGTTTTTT
abundance: -
d_gene: TRBD2
j_gene: TRBJ2-2
v_gene: TRBV10-2

CDR3aa: CASRPVRAGEGTDTQYF
CDR3nt: TGCGCCAGCAGGCCAGTTCGAGCGGGAGAGGGCACAGATACGCAGTATTTT
abundance: -
d_gene: TRBD2
j_gene: TRBJ2-3
v_gene: TRBV10-2

CDR3aa: CASSVTGDYNEQFF
CDR3nt: TGTGCCAGTAGTGTGACAGGGGACTACAATGAGCAGTTCTTC
abundance: -
d_gene: TRBD1
j_gene: TRBJ2-1
v_gene: TRBV19

CDR3aa: CASSRTSGSYEQYF
CDR3nt: TGTGCCAGCAGTCGGACTAGCGGCTCCTACGAGCAGTACTTC
abundance: -
d_gene: TRBD2
j_gene: TRBJ2-7
v_gene: TRBV27

CDR3aa: CASSPRGTDTQYF
CDR3nt: TGTGCCAGCAGTCCCCGGGGCACAGATACGCAGTATTTT
abundance: -
d_gene: -
j_gene: TRBJ2-3
v_gene: TRBV6-6

CDR3aa: CASSSDRMNTEAFF
CDR3nt: TGTGCCAGCAGTTCGGACAGAATGAACACTGAAGCTTTCTTT
abundance: once
d_gene: -
j_gene: TRBJ1-1
v_gene: TRBV7-9

CDR3aa: CASSPPGTGGYEQYF
CDR3nt: TGTGCCAGCAGTCCGCCAGGGACAGGGGGCTACGAGCAGTACTTC
abundance: -
d_gene: TRBD1
j_gene: TRBJ2-7
v_gene: TRBV28

CDR3aa: CASISLRTGVASYEQYF
CDR3nt: TGTGCCAGCATTTCCTTGAGAACAGGGGTGGCCTCCTACGAGCAGTACTTC
abundance: once
d_gene: TRBD1
j_gene: TRBJ2-7
v_gene: TRBV5-6

CDR3aa: CASSFGIAKNIQYF
CDR3nt: TGTGCCAGCAGTTTCGGCATAGCCAAAAACATTCAGTACTTC
abundance: once
d_gene: -
j_gene: TRBJ2-4
v_gene: TRBV6-5

CDR3aa: CASSPTTGELFF
CDR3nt: TGTGCCAGCAGCCCGACAACCGGGGAGCTGTTTTTT
abundance: -
d_gene: -
j_gene: TRBJ2-2
v_gene: TRBV7-3

CDR3aa: CASTSREGLETQYF
CDR3nt: TGTGCCAGCACCTCGCGGGAGGGCTTGGAGACCCAGTACTTC
abundance: -
d_gene: TRBD2
j_gene: TRBJ2-5
v_gene: TRBV7-9

CDR3aa: CASSLVDRVNYEQYF
CDR3nt: TGTGCCAGCAGCTTAGTAGACAGGGTCAACTACGAGCAGTACTTC
abundance: -
d_gene: TRBD1
j_gene: TRBJ2-7
v_gene: TRBV7-8

CDR3aa: CASSNRGLGTEAFF
CDR3nt: TGTGCCAGCAGCAACAGGGGGTTGGGCACTGAAGCTTTCTTT
abundance: -
d_gene: TRBD1
j_gene: TRBJ1-1
v_gene: TRBV6-5

CDR3aa: CASSPIEGNEKLFF
CDR3nt: TGTGCCAGCAGCCCAATCGAGGGGAATGAAAAACTGTTTTTT
abundance: -
d_gene: -
j_gene: TRBJ1-4
v_gene: TRBV7-2